One T cell receptor (beta chain) is described in this entry. Its cognate antigen is unknown. As processed by the authors: The study took CDR3 differences across clinicopathological groups and made a distant-metastasis classifier for papillary thyroid cancer from them. Via MiXCR, TCRdb re-called the PCR reads. TCRdb, rather than the study authors, made the V and J calls. The sample contains about 15,000 clones, 23% of which appear only once. The data stem from a study of metastatic and nonmetastatic thyroid tumors. Background on the study: Repertoires of blood and of tissue (tumor or nodule) from malignant and benign thyroid patients were compared.

Thyroid surgery was preceded by no treatment in any patient. Study-wide findings and caveats: Malignant thyroid tumors reportedly had TCR beta diversity that was significantly higher than in benign nodules, in blood and tumor.

This receptor was identified in a female donor with papillary thyroid cancer or a benign thyroid nodule (not recorded which). Some clones in this sample may be carry-over from other donors' samples. The sequenced sample consisted of tumor tissue.

The CDR3, as DNA: TGCGCCAGCAGCTTGGCCCAGGGGAGTCGGACTGAAGCTTTCTTT. Its protein product is CASSLAQGSRTEAFF. The chain links TRBV5-1 to TRBJ1-1; the D gene is possibly TRBD1 (6 bases). Looked up from germline, CDR1 is SGHRS and CDR2 is YFSETQ. The CDR3 has 15 residues. V gave up 0 bases and J gave up 5 bases, with 14 bases separating them.